This TCR beta chain was profiled in a study of graft-versus-host responses after intestinal transplantation. With regard to this clone: Its cognate antigen is unknown.

The CDR3 loop spans 17 amino acids. Looked up from germline, CDR1 is LNHDA and CDR2 is SQIVND (reference sequence). Trimming at V came to 5 bases and at J to 0 bases, leaving 8 bases not matched to a gene. Only in-frame clones appear in the TCRdb table, and some are missing; sequencing was by immunoSEQ multiplex PCR. The repertoire has about 35,000 clones, approximately 93% of them found once; the top ten carry about 20%. The starting material was unstimulated CD8+ T cells sorted from spleen or lymph node cells, obtained before transplant. J is TRBJ1-1 and V is TRBV19, with 11 bases lining up with TRBD1. This receptor was taken from a human donor who was the organ donor for an intestinal transplant. The CDR3 DNA follows: TGTGCCAGTAGTGCACAGGGACAGGGGGGAATGAACACTGAAGCTTTCTTT. Its translation is CASSAQGQGGMNTEAFF. Based on the CDR3 plus reference TRBV19 and TRBJ1-1, the full variable domain is DGGITQSPKYLFRKEGQNVTLSCEQNLNHDAMYWYRQDPGQGLRLIYYSQIVNDFQKGDIAEGYSVSREKKESFPLTVTSAQKNPTAFYLCASSAQGQGGMNTEAFFGQGTRLTVV.